These 29 T cell receptor beta chains share one sample of origin, sequenced in a study of response to subunit inactivated influenza vaccine. A single record per CDR3 protein comes from TCRdb applying MiXCR to the RT-PCR reads. Of hundreds of thousands of distinct CDR3 sequences listed, 21% are singletons. The input for sequencing was PBMCs from blood, taken about 20 months after vaccination. These receptor sequences come from a man aged 50 to 75 who received an inactivated influenza vaccine.

This clonotype has just a few counts. The chain uses TRBV6-1 and TRBJ1-5; D is perhaps TRBD1 (5 bases). The CDR3 runs 14 residues. Trimming shortened V by 7 bases and J by 5 bases, and 15 bases separated the two germline ends. Germline CDR1 is MNHNS and CDR2 is SASEGT. The DNA for the CDR3 is TGTGCCAGCAACCTCGTGGAGGGGCATCAGCCCCAGCATTTT. This translates into CASNLVEGHQPQHF.

This clonotype appeared a single time. The V gene is TRBV7-9, the J gene TRBJ2-2, with D perhaps matching TRBD2 (5 bases). Germline values: CDR1 SEHNR, CDR2 FQNEAQ (reference sequence). Deletions cut 5 bases from V and 0 bases from J, with 16 bases between. The CDR3 extends over 17 amino acids. In DNA, the CDR3 is TGTGCCAGCAGCCTCTACCGTCTGGACTCGAACACCGGGGAGCTGTTTTTT. Its protein product is CASSLYRLDSNTGELFF.

The genes are TRBV24-1 and TRBJ2-1; 8 bases map to TRBD2. The V gene's germline CDR1 is KGHDR and CDR2 SFDVKD. V was clipped by 1 base and J by 10 bases; unmatched bases: 14. The CDR3 contains 17 residues. CDR3 protein: CATSDFGSGRIEREQFF. Here the CDR3 DNA reads TGTGCCACCAGTGATTTTGGGAGCGGGAGAATAGAGAGAGAGCAGTTCTTC.

Many counts were recorded for this clonotype. V and J are TRBV6-5 and TRBJ1-1; D unresolved. V was cut by 3 bases and J by 3 bases, with 8 bases left in between. The CDR3 totals 13 residues. CDR1 is MNHEY and CDR2 is SVGAGI in the germline V gene. CDR3 DNA: TGTGCCAGCAGTTATTATCCTTACACTGAAGCTTTCTTT. It is translated as CASSYYPYTEAFF.

This clonotype has only a few counts. This chain joins TRBV20-1 and TRBJ1-1; D is unresolved. Germline CDR1 and CDR2: DFQATT and SNEGSKA (reference sequence). V lost 2 bases and J lost 2, with 9 bases in between. The CDR3 consists of 13 residues. The CDR3 is CSARWLRNTEAFF. CDR3 DNA: TGCAGTGCTAGATGGCTTCGAAACACTGAAGCTTTCTTT.

The chain joins TRBV6-5 to TRBJ2-7, with D perhaps given as TRBD1 or TRBD2 (5 bases each). CDR1 is MNHEY, CDR2 SVGAGI, per germline. V lost 2 bases, J lost 5 bases, and 16 bases lay in between. This CDR3 spans 15 amino acids. The CDR3 region is CASSYTVGGVNEQYF. For the CDR3, the DNA is TGTGCCAGCAGTTACACTGTTGGGGGAGTCAACGAGCAGTACTTC.

This clonotype was counted many times. The chain is built from TRBV5-1 and TRBJ1-1, with D uncertain. Trimming removed 0 bases from V and 6 bases from J, with 9 bases in between. CDR3 size: 13 residues. Germline V lookup: CDR1 SGHRS, CDR2 YFSETQ. The CDR3 reads CASSLDPGSEAFF. CDR3 bases: TGCGCCAGCAGCTTGGACCCGGGGTCTGAAGCTTTCTTT.

This clonotype showed up just a few times. The rearrangement links TRBV5-5 to TRBJ1-1; D not certain. This CDR3 has 13 residues. The V and J ends lost 3 bases and 6 bases respectively, with 12 bases between them. From germline, CDR1 is SGHKS and CDR2 YYEKEE (reference sequence). The CDR3 is CASSSARVPEAFF. As DNA, the CDR3 is TGTGCCAGCAGCTCCGCCCGGGTTCCTGAAGCTTTCTTT.

The rearrangement links TRBV5-5 to TRBJ2-2, with 8 bases matching TRBD1. In germline, CDR1 is SGHKS, CDR2 YYEKEE (reference sequence). The V gene end was trimmed by 3 bases and the J gene end by 1 base; junction bases not matched to a gene: 5. The CDR3 totals 16 residues. The CDR3 DNA reads as TGTGCCAGCAGCTGGGCCGGGACAGGGAACACCGGGGAGCTGTTTTTT. Encoded protein: CASSWAGTGNTGELFF.

This clonotype was counted at least ten times. J is TRBJ1-2 and V is TRBV5-1, with D possibly matching TRBD1 (5 bases). The CDR3 length is 14 residues. With 5 bases removed from V and 0 bases from J, the gap between germline ends came to 11 bases. Germline lookup yields CDR1 SGHRS and CDR2 YFSETQ. CDR3 in DNA: TGCGCCAGCAGAGCCTCAGGGTCTAACTATGGCTACACCTTC. Translated, it gives CASRASGSNYGYTF.

This rearrangement joins TRBV5-5 to TRBJ2-3; 7 bases are a match to TRBD1. This CDR3 region has 15 residues. The germline CDR1 and CDR2 sequences are SGHKS and YYEKEE (reference sequence). The V gene end was trimmed by 4 bases and the J gene end by 0 bases; junction bases not matched to a gene: 5. This CDR3 reads CASSLGTDSTDTQYF. The CDR3 nucleotides read TGTGCCAGCAGCCTAGGGACAGACAGCACAGATACGCAGTATTTT.

V usage is TRBV28 and J usage is TRBJ2-3, with D possibly being TRBD2 (5 bases). The CDR3 has 11 residues. Germline loops: CDR1 MDHEN, CDR2 SYDVKM. V was shortened by 2 bases and J by 12 bases, with 9 bases between the two germline ends. The CDR3 DNA sequence: TGTGCCAGCAGTTTAGGGCTAGCACAGTATTTT. It translates to CASSLGLAQYF.

There are a few counts of this clonotype. The chain is built from TRBV11-2 and TRBJ2-1; no reliable D call. The germline gives CDR1 SGHAT, CDR2 FQNNGV. CDR3 length: 11 amino acids. Trimming removed 2 bases from V and 10 bases from J, with 6 bases in between. The CDR3 loop is CASSLFREQFF. The DNA for the CDR3 is TGTGCCAGCAGCTTATTCCGCGAGCAGTTCTTC.

In this sample, this clonotype turned up once. This may arise from a read error, as a much more abundant clone is one base away. Since the CDR3 does not end with the conserved phenylalanine or tryptophan, this likely comes from a read error. The J gene is TRBJ2-4, the V gene TRBV18, with D possibly matching TRBD2 (5 bases). The CDR3 is 18 residues long. V gave up 3 bases and J gave up 1 base, with 19 bases separating them. Germline lookup yields CDR1 KGHSH and CDR2 LQKENI. The CDR3 loop reads CASSPGSAQDMAKNIQYS. The CDR3 DNA sequence: TGTGCCAGCTCACCGGGGAGCGCGCAGGATATGGCCAAAAACATTCAGTACTCC.

The table lists this clonotype with a few counts. The chain combines TRBV30 with TRBJ1-5; 7 positions match TRBD1. Germline loops: CDR1 GTSNPN, CDR2 SVGIG (reference sequence). This CDR3 spans 13 amino acids. The V gene end was trimmed by 3 bases and the J gene end by 7 bases; junction bases not matched to a gene: 6. The CDR3 loop is CAWRRGRLQPQHF. The DNA of the CDR3 is TGTGCCTGGAGAAGGGGGCGCTTACAGCCCCAGCATTTT.

This chain links TRBV15 with TRBJ2-3, with 7 bases matching TRBD2. With V trimmed by 0 bases and J by 4 bases, 7 bases remained unmatched. The CDR3 is 16 residues long. Germline-derived CDR1 and CDR2 are LNHNV and YYDKDF (reference sequence). The CDR3 here is CATSREGAGVSDTQYF. CDR3 DNA sequence: TGTGCCACCAGCAGAGAAGGGGCGGGAGTGTCAGATACGCAGTATTTT.

This rearrangement joins TRBV2 to TRBJ1-5; D gene ambiguous. The CDR3 length is 14 residues. The germline CDR1 and CDR2 sequences are SNHLY and FYNNEI. V was clipped by 6 bases and J by 1 base, with 10 bases between them. CDR3 region: CASRRTVSNQPQHF. The CDR3 DNA reads as TGTGCCAGCAGGCGGACGGTGAGCAATCAGCCCCAGCATTTT. The variable domain in full, with the rest retrieved from reference TRBV2 and TRBJ1-5, is EPEVTQTPSHQVTQMGQEVILRCVPISNHLYFYWYRQILGQKVEFLVSFYNNEISEKSEIFDDQFSVERPDGSNFTLKIRSTKLEDSAMYFCASRRTVSNQPQHFGDGTRLSIL.

This clonotype came up once. V is TRBV2 and J is TRBJ2-3; D is possibly TRBD2 (5 bases). V lost 4 bases and J 4 bases, leaving 9 bases between the germline ends. Germline lookup yields CDR1 SNHLY and CDR2 FYNNEI. This CDR3 comprises 13 residues. Here the CDR3 reads CASSVPSPDTQYF. The CDR3 DNA sequence: TGTGCCAGCAGTGTGCCTAGCCCAGATACGCAGTATTTT.

In the case of this clonotype: The junction does not match germline at one end; this may be a read error. The rearrangement uses TRBV5-1 and TRBJ1-1, with D hard to call. Germline V gene data show CDR1 as SGHRS and CDR2 as YFSETQ. CDR3 length: 15 residues. This CDR3 is CASSLVSASNTEALF. In DNA, the CDR3 is TGCGCCAGCAGCTTGGTGTCCGCCAGCAACACTGAAGCTTTATTT.

This clonotype was counted only a few times. The chain links TRBV5-5 to TRBJ1-1; D not resolved. The germline V gene has CDR1 SGHKS and CDR2 YYEKEE (reference sequence). The length of the CDR3 is 14 residues. Trimming removed 0 bases from V and 3 bases from J, with 9 bases in between. This chain's CDR3 is CASSLGPGDTEAFF. The CDR3 DNA reads as TGTGCCAGCAGCTTGGGCCCCGGAGACACTGAAGCTTTCTTT.

This chain connects TRBV7-2 to TRBJ2-7; 10 bases agree with TRBD2. This CDR3 spans 14 amino acids. In germline, CDR1 is SGHTA, CDR2 FQGNSA. Losses at the gene ends were 5 bases for V and 4 bases for J; bases not matched to a gene: 5. This CDR3 reads CASSRAGGPYEQYF. The CDR3 DNA reads TGTGCCAGCAGCCGAGCGGGAGGGCCTTACGAGCAGTACTTC.

The table lists this clonotype with a few counts. This chain links TRBV27 with TRBJ1-5; D gene ambiguous. Germline V lookup: CDR1 MNHEY, CDR2 SMNVEV (reference sequence). The CDR3 totals 13 residues. Trimming took 2 bases from V and 5 from J, leaving 7 bases between them. CDR3 amino acids: CASSLNSYQPQHF. CDR3 bases: TGTGCCAGCAGTTTAAATTCTTATCAGCCCCAGCATTTT.

This chain joins TRBV6-1 and TRBJ1-5, with D unclear. V dropped 3 bases and J dropped 3 bases, with 6 bases sitting between them. Germline V gene sequence: CDR1 MNHNS, CDR2 SASEGT. The CDR3 spans 13 residues. The CDR3 protein is CASSETFNQPQHF. DNA for the CDR3: TGTGCCAGCAGTGAGACATTCAATCAGCCCCAGCATTTT.

The CDR3 DNA reads as TGCAGTGCTAGAGACTTCAAAACCTACGAGCAGTACTTC. Translated: CSARDFKTYEQYF. This chain uses TRBV20-1 with TRBJ2-7; D uncertain. CDR1 and CDR2 (germline): DFQATT, SNEGSKA (reference sequence). The germline V and J ends were trimmed by 0 bases and 2 bases, with 8 bases remaining between them. The CDR3 sequence is 13 residues long.

This clonotype has just a few counts. The CDR3 here is CASSSLHLADTQYF. The CDR3 coding sequence is TGTGCCAGCAGCTCCCTCCACTTGGCAGATACGCAGTATTTT. The J gene is TRBJ2-3, the V gene TRBV2, with D uncertain. V shed 6 bases and J shed 4 bases, with 14 bases lying between them. Germline V CDR1 and CDR2: SNHLY, FYNNEI. The CDR3 runs 14 residues.

V is TRBV20-1 and J is TRBJ1-5; D is perhaps TRBD1 (6 bases). Trimming cost V 7 bases and J 0 bases, with 16 bases left between them. Germline V gene lookup returns CDR1 DFQATT and CDR2 SNEGSKA (reference sequence). The CDR3 sequence is 15 residues long. CDR3 region: CSGTGGRYSNQPQHF. The CDR3 DNA sequence: TGCAGTGGAACGGGGGGCCGTTATAGCAATCAGCCCCAGCATTTT.

CDR3 loop: CASIKRRGTGELFF. The CDR3 DNA is TGTGCCAGCATTAAGAGGAGGGGAACCGGGGAGCTGTTTTTT. The rearrangement uses TRBV6-5 and TRBJ2-2; weak D call: TRBD2 (6 bases). This CDR3 region has 14 residues. V dropped 7 bases and J dropped 5 bases, with 14 bases sitting between them. Germline CDR1 and CDR2: MNHEY and SVGAGI.

The CDR3 loop reads CASSKGLAVSYF. In DNA form, the CDR3 reads TGTGCCAGCAGTAAGGGACTAGCGGTTTCGTACTTC. The chain couples TRBV12-3 or TRBV12-4 to TRBJ2-5, with 11 nucleotides matching TRBD2. With 5 bases clipped from V and 13 bases from J, the junction kept 6 bases outside the gene matches. This CDR3 has 12 residues.

The chain recombines TRBV12-3 or TRBV12-4 with TRBJ2-1; D is possibly TRBD1 (6 bases). Trimming cost V 1 base and J 9 bases, with 13 bases left between them. This CDR3 is 14 amino acids long. The CDR3: CASSLGQGLSEQFF. The CDR3 DNA sequence: TGTGCCAGCAGTTTAGGTCAGGGGTTGAGTGAGCAGTTCTTC.